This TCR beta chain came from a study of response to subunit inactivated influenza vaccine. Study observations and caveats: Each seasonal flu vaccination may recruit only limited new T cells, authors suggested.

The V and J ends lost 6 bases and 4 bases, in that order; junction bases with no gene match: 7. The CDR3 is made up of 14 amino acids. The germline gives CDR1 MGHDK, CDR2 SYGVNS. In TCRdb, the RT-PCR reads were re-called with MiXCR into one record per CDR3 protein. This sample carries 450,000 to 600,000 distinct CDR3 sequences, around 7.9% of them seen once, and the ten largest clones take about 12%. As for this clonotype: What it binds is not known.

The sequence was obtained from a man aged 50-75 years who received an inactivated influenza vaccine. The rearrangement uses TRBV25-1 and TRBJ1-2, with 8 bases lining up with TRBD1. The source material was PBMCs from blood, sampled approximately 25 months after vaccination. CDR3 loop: CASRGQGWSYGYTF. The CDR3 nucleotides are TGTGCCAGCAGAGGACAGGGTTGGAGCTATGGCTACACCTTC.